The rows below give T cell receptor beta chains drawn from one sample of a study of shared clonotypes between healthy human individuals. Repertoires were generated with immunoSEQ multiplex PCR, while TCRdb's copy carries only in-frame clones and drops some. The sample consists of approximately 250,000 clones, about 65% of them appearing once. Sequenced input: memory CD4+ T cells sorted from blood. The receptors were gathered from a man aged 30 to 45 in good health. Both conserved end residues are part of each CDR3. A D gene is named only where the DNA matches it firmly. The size of a clone is reported for some rows only, either as once, few or many, or as a class for expanded clones.

TRBJ1-2,TRBV27,-,-,CASSLGGRWGYTF,TGTGCCAGCAGTTTAGGTGGTAGGTGGGGCTACACCTTC
TRBJ1-2,TRBV18,few,TRBD1,CASSLAGTGSGYTF,TGTGCCAGCTCATTAGCCGGGACAGGGTCTGGCTACACCTTC
TRBJ2-1,TRBV5-1,many,-,CASSFPPLQKIGGTQHYNEQFF,TGCGCCAGCAGCTTCCCGCCCTTGCAAAAGATCGGGGGAACCCAACACTACAATGAGCAGTTCTTC
TRBJ2-6,TRBV2,-,-,CASRAYQGPGANVLTF,TGTGCCAGCAGAGCCTATCAGGGCCCTGGGGCCAACGTCCTGACTTTC
TRBJ1-2,TRBV7-9,once,-,CASSLARPSNGYTF,TGTGCCAGCAGCTTAGCGCGTCCATCCAACGGCTACACCTTC
TRBJ1-1,TRBV5-1,-,-,CASSLAAETTEAFF,TGCGCCAGCAGCTTGGCCGCAGAGACCACTGAAGCTTTCTTT
TRBJ1-4,TRBV6-6,few,-,CASTQGGFLFF,TGTGCCAGCACCCAGGGAGGGTTCCTGTTTTTT
TRBJ2-7,TRBV11-1,-,TRBD2,CASSLASSAGGEQYF,TGTGCCAGCAGCTTAGCGAGTTCGGCGGGAGGGGAGCAGTACTTC
TRBJ2-2,TRBV15,few,-,CATSRDRVGELFF,TGTGCCACCAGCAGAGATCGGGTCGGGGAGCTGTTTTTT
TRBJ2-1,TRBV9,few,-,CASSLFGLGSYNEQFF,TGTGCCAGCAGCTTGTTCGGTCTGGGCTCCTACAATGAGCAGTTCTTC
TRBJ2-3,TRBV21-1,few,-,CASSKAPAGSTDTQYF,TGTGCCAGCAGCAAAGCCCCAGCGGGGAGCACAGATACGCAGTATTTT
TRBJ2-7,TRBV4-2,-,-,CASSRRRADEQYF,TGTGCCAGCAGCCGCCGGCGGGCAGACGAGCAGTACTTC
TRBJ1-2,TRBV18,-,-,CASSPDGSYGYTF,TGTGCCAGCTCTCCGGACGGATCCTATGGCTACACCTTC
TRBJ1-5,TRBV2,-,TRBD1,CASTEQGALNQPQHF,TGTGCCAGCACCGAACAGGGGGCTCTCAATCAGCCCCAGCATTTT
TRBJ1-2,TRBV5-1,few,TRBD1,CASSLGQGSGGYTF,TGCGCCAGCAGCTTGGGACAGGGGTCGGGCGGCTACACCTTC
TRBJ1-1,TRBV11-2,-,-,CASSLLMGESRTEAFF,TGTGCCAGCAGCTTATTGATGGGGGAATCTCGCACTGAAGCTTTCTTT
TRBJ2-2,TRBV7-2,-,-,CASNPGDILLHGKLFF,TGTGCCAGCAACCCGGGGGACATCTTATTACACGGGAAGCTGTTTTTT
TRBJ1-2,TRBV7-2,-,-,CASSPVSVNYGYTF,TGTGCCAGCAGCCCCGTGTCGGTTAACTATGGCTACACCTTC
TRBJ1-1,TRBV7-9,-,TRBD1,CASSLAGRGAFF,TGTGCCAGCAGCTTAGCGGGCAGGGGGGCTTTCTTT
TRBJ2-1,TRBV5-5,-,TRBD1,CASSPTGGGFYEQFF,TGTGCCAGCAGCCCGACAGGGGGCGGATTCTATGAGCAGTTCTTC
TRBJ2-7,TRBV19,-,TRBD2,CASSPQGRLAGTSYEQYF,TGTGCCAGTAGTCCTCAAGGGAGGCTAGCGGGGACCTCATACGAGCAGTACTTC
TRBJ1-2,TRBV19,-,-,CASSITGDNYGYTF,TGTGCCAGTAGTATTACAGGAGATAACTATGGCTACACCTTC
TRBJ1-4,TRBV25-1,-,-,CASSSWQSNEKLFF,TGTGCCAGCAGTAGTTGGCAGTCCAATGAAAAACTGTTTTTT
TRBJ2-2,TRBV5-1,many,TRBD2,CASRIRPGGRETGELFF,TGCGCCAGCAGGATTAGACCGGGAGGTCGGGAGACCGGGGAGCTGTTTTTT
TRBJ2-5,TRBV28,-,-,CASSLVGGKTQYF,TGTGCCAGCAGTTTAGTCGGGGGAAAGACCCAGTACTTC
TRBJ1-5,TRBV27,-,TRBD1,CASTPIGGGGYSNQPQHF,TGTGCCAGCACCCCAATAGGGGGCGGGGGCTATAGCAATCAGCCCCAGCATTTT
TRBJ1-2,TRBV19,-,-,CASSFASNYGYTF,TGTGCCAGTAGTTTCGCATCAAACTATGGCTACACCTTC
TRBJ2-3,TRBV6-1,-,-,CASSEDVSDTQYF,TGTGCCAGCAGTGAAGATGTCTCAGATACGCAGTATTTT
TRBJ1-5,TRBV7-2,few,TRBD1,CASSPQTGAGQPQHF,TGTGCCAGCAGCCCACAGACAGGGGCTGGTCAGCCCCAGCATTTT
TRBJ2-1,TRBV7-3,once,TRBD2,CASSLTSGRGGDNEQFF,TGTGCCAGCAGCTTGACTAGCGGGAGGGGAGGGGACAATGAGCAGTTCTTC